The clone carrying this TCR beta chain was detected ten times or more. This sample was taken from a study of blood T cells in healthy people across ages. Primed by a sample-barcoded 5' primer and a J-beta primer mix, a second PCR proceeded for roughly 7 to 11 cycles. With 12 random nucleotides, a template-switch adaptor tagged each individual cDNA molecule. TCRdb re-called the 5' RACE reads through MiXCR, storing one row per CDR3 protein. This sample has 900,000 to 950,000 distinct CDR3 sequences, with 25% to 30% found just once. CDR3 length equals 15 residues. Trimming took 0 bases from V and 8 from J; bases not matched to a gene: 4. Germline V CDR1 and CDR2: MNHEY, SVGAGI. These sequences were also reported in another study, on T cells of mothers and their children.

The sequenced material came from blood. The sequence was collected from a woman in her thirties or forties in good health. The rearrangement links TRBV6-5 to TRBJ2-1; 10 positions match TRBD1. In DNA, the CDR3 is TGTGCCAGCAGTTACTCCGGGACAGGGGCCTATGAGCAGTTCTTC. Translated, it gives CASSYSGTGAYEQFF.